This T cell receptor beta chain stems from a study of T cells in Graves' hyperthyroidism and ophthalmopathy. In its sample, this clonotype was seen many times. CDR3 length: 12 residues. V lost 7 bases and J 8 bases, leaving 14 bases between the germline ends. The germline V gene has CDR1 MDHEN and CDR2 SYDVKM. There were TCR beta CDR3 regions amplified from RNA transcripts. The TCR CDR3 was amplified in a first-round RT-PCR using the HTBI primer set. TCRdb analysed the multiplex PCR reads with MiXCR anew, one entry per CDR3 protein. The sample records 250,000 or so distinct CDR3 sequences, over 15% being singletons.

The sample consisted of blood. This sequence originates from a woman between 18 and 30 years old with Graves' ophthalmopathy. J is TRBJ1-2 and V is TRBV28; D is undetermined. The CDR3 reads CASTSYGEGYTF. The CDR3 coding sequence is TGTGCCAGCACCTCTTATGGCGAAGGCTACACCTTC.